A single sample gave rise to the 31 T cell receptor beta chains below, sequenced in a study of beta chain features in type 1 diabetes. Of the isolated RNA, all was reverse transcribed, and so the sequenced material was expressed TCRB transcripts. The data were produced by immunoSEQ multiplex PCR, yet TCRdb's version contains in-frame clones alone and is incomplete. The sample lists about 900,000 clones, roughly 15% occurring once. The sample comprised naive CD4+ T cells from blood. The origin of the receptors is a woman between 18 and 29 years old in good health.

Only a few counts were recorded for this clone. The V and J genes are TRBV19 and TRBJ1-1; TRBD1 is a possible D gene (5 bases). This CDR3 region has 14 residues. Germline V CDR1 and CDR2: LNHDA, SQIVND (reference sequence). Trimming removed 5 bases from V and 5 bases from J, with 15 bases in between. The CDR3 DNA follows: TGTGCCAGTAGTGGTCAGGGAAGGAGAACTGAAGCTTTCTTT. It codes for CASSGQGRRTEAFF.

This clone appeared a few times. This chain joins TRBV14 and TRBJ2-2; 14 bases are a match to TRBD2. Germline CDR1 is SGHDN and CDR2 is FVKESK. The V segment lost 4 bases and the J segment 4 bases; nucleotides outside the gene matches: 11. The CDR3 extends over 19 amino acids. The CDR3 DNA sequence: TGTGCCAGCAGCCCCAGACTAGCGGGAGGGCCACTTAGCACCGGGGAGCTGTTTTTT. It codes for CASSPRLAGGPLSTGELFF. The full variable domain, with the rest looked up from reference TRBV14 and TRBJ2-2, is EAGVTQFPSHSVIEKGQTVTLRCDPISGHDNLYWYRRVMGKEIKFLLHFVKESKQDESGMPNNRFLAERTGGTYSTLKVQPAELEDSGVYFCASSPRLAGGPLSTGELFFGEGSRLTVL.

This chain joins TRBV7-9 and TRBJ1-4; D is unresolved. This CDR3 has 14 amino acids. V was pared by 3 bases and J by 7 bases, with 12 bases between. CDR1 SEHNR and CDR2 FQNEAQ come from the germline V gene (reference sequence). This CDR3 is CASSLGGGSEKLFF. CDR3 coding DNA: TGTGCCAGCAGCTTGGGAGGTGGAAGTGAAAAACTGTTTTTT.

This chain joins TRBV25-1 and TRBJ1-5; a possible D gene is TRBD1 (5 bases). Trimming left V 6 bases short and J 6 bases short, with 9 bases between. The germline gives CDR1 MGHDK, CDR2 SYGVNS. The CDR3 spans 12 residues. As DNA, the CDR3 is TGTGCCAGCAGGGGGGTGGGTCAGCCCCAGCATTTT. Its protein product is CASRGVGQPQHF.

This sequence joins TRBV7-3 and TRBJ2-1; 7 bases line up with TRBD2. J was trimmed by 10 bases and V by 5 bases; bases with no gene match: 17. The CDR3 sequence is 16 residues long. The germline V gene has CDR1 SGHTA and CDR2 FQGTGA. The CDR3 DNA is TGTGCCAGCAGCAGGCTCGGGGAGGGGTCGGGCGGCGAGCAGTTCTTC. Translating gives CASSRLGEGSGGEQFF.

The rearrangement joins TRBV5-4 to TRBJ2-1; TRBD2 aligns across 9 bases. Germline V gene sequence: CDR1 SGHNT, CDR2 YYREEE (reference sequence). This CDR3 spans 16 amino acids. The J segment lost 9 bases and the V segment lost 4 bases, leaving 14 bases of the junction unmatched. This CDR3 is CASSEGLAGADFEQFF. CDR3 coding DNA: TGTGCCAGCAGCGAGGGGTTAGCGGGAGCTGATTTTGAGCAGTTCTTC.

The V and J genes are TRBV10-3 and TRBJ2-1; D call uncertain. Germline V gives CDR1 ENHRY, CDR2 SYGVKD. The germline V and J ends were trimmed by 10 bases and 9 bases, with 13 bases remaining between them. The CDR3 is 11 amino acids. In nucleotides, the CDR3 is TGTGCCAGCATGTTAGGCTTTGAGCAGTTCTTC. Translated, it gives CASMLGFEQFF.

Comments on this clone: This same CDR3 is encoded by further DNA sequences in the sample. In DNA form, the CDR3 reads TGCGCCAGCAGCTTGTTGGCTAGCGGGAGTTACGAGCAGTACTTC. It encodes CASSLLASGSYEQYF. The rearrangement uses TRBV5-1 and TRBJ2-7; 10 bases match TRBD2. V lost 1 base and J lost 4; bases outside the gene matches: 5. CDR1 and CDR2 (germline): SGHRS, YFSETQ. This CDR3 is 15 amino acids long. The complete variable domain, with remaining parts taken from reference TRBV5-1 and TRBJ2-7, reads KAGVTQTPRYLIKTRGQQVTLSCSPISGHRSVSWYQQTPGQGLQFLFEYFSETQRNKGNFPGRFSGRQFSNSRSEMNVSTLELGDSALYLCASSLLASGSYEQYFGPGTRLTVT.

This chain links TRBV19 with TRBJ2-4, with TRBD2 identical over 7 bases. Germline loops: CDR1 LNHDA, CDR2 SQIVND (reference sequence). This CDR3 spans 14 amino acids. Losses at the gene ends were 3 bases for V and 6 bases for J; bases not matched to a gene: 5. The CDR3: CASSMDLAVNIQYF. The CDR3 region has the DNA TGTGCCAGTAGTATGGACCTAGCGGTAAACATTCAGTACTTC.

The CDR3 loop reads CASSGGRDEQFF. In DNA, the CDR3 is TGTGCCAGCAGCGGGGGGCGGGATGAGCAGTTCTTC. The chain couples TRBV6-5 to TRBJ2-1; tentative D call: TRBD2 (7 bases). The CDR3 contains 12 residues. Germline assignment: CDR1 MNHEY and CDR2 SVGAGI. V was pared by 6 bases and J by 8 bases, with 11 bases between.

The J gene is TRBJ1-1, the V gene TRBV25-1; possibly TRBD1 for D (6 bases). Deletions cut 1 base from V and 3 bases from J, with 18 bases between. The germline CDR1 and CDR2 sequences are MGHDK and SYGVNS. The CDR3 has 17 amino acids. This CDR3 is CASSEWFSAEGDTEAFF. In nucleotides, the CDR3 is TGTGCCAGCAGTGAATGGTTTAGTGCGGAGGGGGACACTGAAGCTTTCTTT.

The CDR3 loop reads CASSQASLAGGPSEQFF. Written as DNA, the CDR3 is TGCGCCAGCAGCCAAGCCTCACTAGCGGGAGGGCCAAGTGAGCAGTTCTTC. J is TRBJ2-1 and V is TRBV4-1, with 13 bases identical to TRBD2. This CDR3 is 17 amino acids long. The V segment lost 1 base and the J segment 9 bases; nucleotides outside the gene matches: 9. CDR1 is MGHRA and CDR2 is YSYEKL in the germline V gene.

This clone was counted between two and nine times. The rearrangement uses TRBV9 and TRBJ2-1; D is unresolved. This CDR3 has 13 residues. Germline CDR1 SGDLS, CDR2 YYNGEE. Trimming cost V 0 bases and J 10 bases, with 11 bases left between them. CDR3 protein: CASSVESNREQFF. The CDR3 DNA sequence: TGTGCCAGCAGCGTAGAATCGAACCGGGAGCAGTTCTTC.

This chain connects TRBV9 to TRBJ2-7; TRBD2 aligns across 9 bases. This CDR3 is 14 amino acids long. The germline V gene has CDR1 SGDLS and CDR2 YYNGEE. V lost 4 bases, J lost 3 bases, and 5 bases stayed unmatched. CDR3 residues: CASSRRLADYEQYF. The CDR3 coding sequence is TGTGCCAGCAGCCGCAGACTAGCGGACTACGAGCAGTACTTC.

V usage is TRBV6-1 and J usage is TRBJ2-7, with 7 bases identical to TRBD2. CDR3 size: 15 residues. V was clipped by 8 bases and J by 4 bases; unmatched bases: 14. Germline V gives CDR1 MNHNS, CDR2 SASEGT. DNA of the CDR3: TGTGCCAGCCAGGACTCGATCGGGGGGAGGTACGAGCAGTACTTC. This sequence encodes CASQDSIGGRYEQYF.

V and J are TRBV5-1 and TRBJ2-7; 10 positions agree with TRBD2. In germline, CDR1 is SGHRS, CDR2 YFSETQ. CDR3 length: 15 residues. Trimming removed 0 bases from V and 3 bases from J; junction bases left unmatched: 3. This chain's CDR3 is CASSLEASGSYEQYF. The CDR3 coding sequence is TGCGCCAGCAGCTTGGAGGCTAGCGGGAGCTACGAGCAGTACTTC.

The gene calls are TRBV2 and TRBJ2-7, with 10 bases aligning to TRBD2. The V gene end was trimmed by 4 bases and the J gene end by 7 bases; junction bases not matched to a gene: 7. Germline-derived CDR1 and CDR2 are SNHLY and FYNNEI. This CDR3 comprises 14 residues. The CDR3 DNA follows: TGTGCCAGCAGTGTAAGCGGGAGGGCCGGGGAGCAGTACTTC. Its protein is CASSVSGRAGEQYF.

The J gene is TRBJ2-1, the V gene TRBV2; D remains ambiguous. CDR3 length equals 14 residues. Per the germline V gene, CDR1 is SNHLY and CDR2 is FYNNEI. Trimming removed 8 bases at V and 0 bases at J, with 11 bases between. Written as DNA, the CDR3 is TGTGCCAGCGAGGTTGATAGCTCCTACAATGAGCAGTTCTTC. Its translation: CASEVDSSYNEQFF.

This clone was seen only a few times. This chain uses TRBV5-1 with TRBJ2-7; TRBD1 matches 8 bases. V gave up 1 base and J gave up 5 bases; unmatched junction bases: 5. CDR3 length equals 14 residues. Germline V gene lookup returns CDR1 SGHRS and CDR2 YFSETQ. The CDR3 DNA sequence: TGCGCCAGCAGCTTGCTGCCAGGGGGCAACGAGCAGTACTTC. As protein: CASSLLPGGNEQYF.

The J gene is TRBJ2-3, the V gene TRBV7-2; TRBD2 might be the D (6 bases). Germline assignment: CDR1 SGHTA and CDR2 FQGNSA. Trimming took off 8 bases at V and 2 bases at J, with 11 bases between the two ends. The CDR3 totals 13 residues. Here the CDR3 reads CASGWGVTDTQYF. In nucleotides, the CDR3 is TGTGCCAGCGGCTGGGGGGTCACAGATACGCAGTATTTT.

This clone turned up a few times. The CDR3 here is CASSPLRDRGSGYTF. CDR3 in DNA: TGTGCCAGCAGTCCTCTCCGGGACAGGGGAAGCGGCTACACCTTC. This chain joins TRBV2 and TRBJ1-2, with 10 bases lining up with TRBD1. This CDR3 is built from 15 residues. Trimming at V came to 5 bases and at J to 8 bases, leaving 11 bases not matched to a gene. Per germline, CDR1 SNHLY and CDR2 FYNNEI.

This clone was recorded a few times. Other DNA sequences within the sample encode an identical CDR3. V usage is TRBV5-1 and J usage is TRBJ2-1; no definite D call. Germline lookup yields CDR1 SGHRS and CDR2 YFSETQ. The CDR3 is 15 amino acids. V dropped 0 bases and J dropped 0 bases, with 7 bases sitting between them. DNA of the CDR3: TGCGCCAGCAGCTTGGGGGCTAGCTCCTACAATGAGCAGTTCTTC. Residues: CASSLGASSYNEQFF.

A few counts support this clone. The V and J genes are TRBV29-1 and TRBJ2-5; weak D call: TRBD1 (6 bases). Germline V gene data show CDR1 as SQVTM and CDR2 as ANQGSEA. The V end lost 6 bases, the J end lost 4 bases, and 15 bases lay between the germline ends. The CDR3 is made up of 13 amino acids. CDR3 sequence reads: CSVEHRAGETQYF. CDR3 in DNA: TGCAGCGTCGAGCACAGGGCTGGAGAGACCCAGTACTTC.

There are a few counts of this clone. J is TRBJ1-4 and V is TRBV30; D is possibly TRBD1 (6 bases). The V end lost 3 bases, the J end lost 8 bases, and 22 bases lay between the germline ends. This CDR3 contains 16 residues. From germline, CDR1 is GTSNPN and CDR2 SVGIG (reference sequence). CDR3 sequence: CAWRGGVGPWREKLFF. DNA of the CDR3: TGTGCCTGGAGAGGGGGTGTGGGACCTTGGAGAGAAAAACTGTTTTTT.

This clone was seen only a few times. The J gene is TRBJ2-5, the V gene TRBV29-1; a possible D gene is TRBD1 (7 bases). V shed 3 bases and J shed 2 bases, with 10 bases lying between them. The CDR3 contains 13 residues. From germline, CDR1 is SQVTM and CDR2 ANQGSEA. The CDR3 bases are TGCAGCGTTGAGCGGGACAGACAAGAGACCCAGTACTTC. As protein: CSVERDRQETQYF.

This chain joins TRBV9 and TRBJ2-5; D remains unclear. The length of the CDR3 is 13 residues. V lost 1 base and J lost 4, with 8 bases in between. CDR1 and CDR2 (germline): SGDLS, YYNGEE. CDR3: CASSVYPGETQYF. Here the CDR3 DNA reads TGTGCCAGCAGCGTATATCCGGGAGAGACCCAGTACTTC. The whole variable domain, remainder taken from reference TRBV9 and TRBJ2-5, is DSGVTQTPKHLITATGQRVTLRCSPRSGDLSVYWYQQSLDQGLQFLIQYYNGEERAKGNILERFSAQQFPDLHSELNLSSLELGDSALYFCASSVYPGETQYFGPGTRLLVL.

This chain joins TRBV6-6 and TRBJ1-1; the D gene is possibly TRBD1 (6 bases). Trimming cost V 5 bases and J 6 bases, with 10 bases left between them. This CDR3 contains 12 residues. The V gene's germline CDR1 is MNHNY and CDR2 SVGAGI (reference sequence). The CDR3 protein is CASSNRAPEAFF. CDR3 nucleotides: TGTGCCAGCAGTAACAGGGCCCCTGAAGCTTTCTTT.

The rearrangement uses TRBV7-2 and TRBJ2-5, with 8 bases lining up with TRBD2. This CDR3 comprises 15 residues. V lost 6 bases and J lost 5; bases outside the gene matches: 11. CDR1 and CDR2 from the germline V gene are SGHTA and FQGNSA. The CDR3 DNA sequence: TGTGCCAGCAGATTCCCCGGGGGGGGGATGGAGACCCAGTACTTC. Translating gives CASRFPGGGMETQYF.

This clone was counted between two and nine times. The chain joins TRBV5-4 to TRBJ1-1; weak D call: TRBD1 (5 bases). CDR3 length: 15 amino acids. The germline V and J ends were trimmed by 3 bases and 5 bases, with 17 bases remaining between them. Germline V gene sequence: CDR1 SGHNT, CDR2 YYREEE (reference sequence). Here the CDR3 DNA reads TGTGCCAGCAGCTCCGCAGGGAAGGCAAATACTGAAGCTTTCTTT. Its protein is CASSSAGKANTEAFF.

The rearrangement joins TRBV15 to TRBJ2-2, with D possibly matching TRBD2 (5 bases). CDR1 and CDR2 from the germline V gene are LNHNV and YYDKDF (reference sequence). The CDR3 is made up of 14 amino acids. The ends were cut back, 5 bases at V and 7 bases at J, with 14 bases in the middle. The CDR3 DNA reads as TGTGCCACCAGCGCCCCGTGGGGAGTCGGGGAGCTGTTTTTT. The encoded protein is CATSAPWGVGELFF.

This clone was counted between two and nine times. This sequence joins TRBV5-6 and TRBJ2-7, with D perhaps TRBD1 or TRBD2 (6 bases each). V lost 1 base and J 2 bases, leaving 10 bases between the germline ends. Germline V gives CDR1 SGHDT, CDR2 YYEEEE. The CDR3 extends over 14 amino acids. The CDR3 nucleotides read TGTGCCAGCAGCTTGTTCGGGGGCACCTACGAGCAGTACTTC. It translates to CASSLFGGTYEQYF.